This T cell receptor beta chain was identified during a study of OX40 agonist ivuxolimab in advanced cancers. As for the study in general: An agonistic human IgG2 monoclonal antibody against OX40 (CD134) was given. General study results and limits: Specificity for antigen went undetermined in the expanded peripheral T cells. CD8+ T cells (on average) carried more expanded clones than CD4+ T cells.

Note on this clone: Its antigen is as yet unknown.

This CDR3 region has 14 residues. CDR1 is LNHDA and CDR2 is SQIVND in the germline V gene (reference sequence). V lost 7 bases and J 7 bases, leaving 17 bases between the germline ends. Profiling relied on immunoSEQ multiplex PCR, and the TCRdb table lists in-frame clones only, not all of them. The table shows some 70,000 clones, with around 86% occurring only once. The chain uses TRBV19 and TRBJ2-1; D could derive from TRBD1 or TRBD2 (5 bases each). The TCR sequence derives from an adult with an advanced solid tumor such as melanoma, head and neck, liver or kidney cancer. Sequencing used CD4+ or CD8+ T cells sorted from blood, obtained in a trial of the OX40 agonist ivuxolimab. In nucleotides, the CDR3 is TGTGCCAGTACCTCGGGACGGTGGCAGAATGAGCAGTTCTTC. This gives the protein CASTSGRWQNEQFF.